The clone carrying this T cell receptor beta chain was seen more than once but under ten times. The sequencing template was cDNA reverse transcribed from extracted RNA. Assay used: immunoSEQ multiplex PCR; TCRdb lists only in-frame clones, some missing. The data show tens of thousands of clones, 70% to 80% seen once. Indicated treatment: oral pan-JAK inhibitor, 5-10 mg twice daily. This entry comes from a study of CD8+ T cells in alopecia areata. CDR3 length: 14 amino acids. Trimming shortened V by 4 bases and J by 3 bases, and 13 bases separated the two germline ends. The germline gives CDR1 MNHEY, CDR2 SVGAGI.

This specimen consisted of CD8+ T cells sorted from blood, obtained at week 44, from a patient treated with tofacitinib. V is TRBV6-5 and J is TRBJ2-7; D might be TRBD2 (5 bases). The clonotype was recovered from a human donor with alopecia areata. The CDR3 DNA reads TGTGCCAGCAGTTCCGGACTCGGCGGCTACGAGCAGTACTTC. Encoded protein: CASSSGLGGYEQYF.